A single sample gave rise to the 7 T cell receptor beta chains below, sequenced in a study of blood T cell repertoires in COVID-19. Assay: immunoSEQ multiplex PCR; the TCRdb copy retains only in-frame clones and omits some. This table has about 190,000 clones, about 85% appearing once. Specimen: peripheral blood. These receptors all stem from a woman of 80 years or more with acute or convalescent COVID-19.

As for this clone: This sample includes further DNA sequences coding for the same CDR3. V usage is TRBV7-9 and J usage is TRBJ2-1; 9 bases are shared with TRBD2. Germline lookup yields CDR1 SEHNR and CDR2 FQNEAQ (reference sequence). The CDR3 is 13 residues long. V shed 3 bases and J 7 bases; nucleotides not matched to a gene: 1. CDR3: CASSLAGGNEQFF. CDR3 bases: TGTGCCAGCAGCTTGGCGGGGGGGAATGAGCAGTTCTTC.

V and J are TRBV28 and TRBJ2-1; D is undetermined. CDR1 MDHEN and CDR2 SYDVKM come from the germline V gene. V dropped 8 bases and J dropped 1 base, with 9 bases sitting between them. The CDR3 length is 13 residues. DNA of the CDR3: TGTGCCAGCCGTCGAGAGTCCTACAATGAGCAGTTCTTC. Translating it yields CASRRESYNEQFF.

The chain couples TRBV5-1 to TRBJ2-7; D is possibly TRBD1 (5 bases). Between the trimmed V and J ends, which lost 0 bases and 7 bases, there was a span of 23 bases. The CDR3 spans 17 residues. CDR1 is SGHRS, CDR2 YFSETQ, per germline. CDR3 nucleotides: TGCGCCAGCAGCTTGGGACAGTTTCAGTTTGGTGTCATTGAGCAGTACTTC. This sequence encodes CASSLGQFQFGVIEQYF.

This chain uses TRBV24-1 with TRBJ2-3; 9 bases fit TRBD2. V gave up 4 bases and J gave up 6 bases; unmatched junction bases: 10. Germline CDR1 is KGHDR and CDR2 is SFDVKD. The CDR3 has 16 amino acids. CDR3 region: CATSEGLAGNFDTQYF. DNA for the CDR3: TGTGCCACCAGTGAAGGTCTAGCGGGGAATTTTGATACGCAGTATTTT.

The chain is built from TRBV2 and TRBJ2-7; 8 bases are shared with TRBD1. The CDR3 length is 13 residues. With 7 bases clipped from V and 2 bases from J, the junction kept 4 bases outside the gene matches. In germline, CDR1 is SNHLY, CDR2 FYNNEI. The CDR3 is CASTRDRPYEQYF. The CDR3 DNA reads TGTGCCAGCACCCGGGACAGGCCCTACGAGCAGTACTTC.

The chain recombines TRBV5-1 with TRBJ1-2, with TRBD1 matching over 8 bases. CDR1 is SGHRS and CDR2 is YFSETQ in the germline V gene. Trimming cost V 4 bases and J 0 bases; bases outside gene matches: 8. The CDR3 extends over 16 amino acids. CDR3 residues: CASSAQGAGANYGYTF. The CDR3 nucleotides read TGCGCCAGCAGCGCTCAGGGGGCGGGAGCTAACTATGGCTACACCTTC.

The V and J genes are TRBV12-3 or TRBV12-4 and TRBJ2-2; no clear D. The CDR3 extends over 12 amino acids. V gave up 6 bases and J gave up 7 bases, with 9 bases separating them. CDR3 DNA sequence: TGTGCCAGCAGCTCCTCTGTCGGGGAGCTGTTTTTT. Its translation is CASSSSVGELFF.